What follows are 6 T cell receptor beta chains derived from one specimen sequenced in a study of human T cells and chemical hapten exposure. Time point indicated: patch test 3, about 24 weeks after DPC sensitization. As to treatment: therapeutic diphenylcyclopropenone sensitization with weekly scalp DPC. Using its own MiXCR run on the RACE reads, TCRdb lists one record per CDR3 protein. The top ten hold roughly 2.6% of the sample, which has tens of thousands of distinct CDR3 sequences, roughly 12% seen once. Sequenced here: whole blood, sampled in connection with sensitization to the hapten diphenylcyclopropenone (DPC). The receptors were gathered from a man aged 25 to 45 with alopecia areata. Some clones in this sample may be carry-over from other donors' samples.

The chain combines TRBV7-9 with TRBJ2-1; D remains ambiguous. The V and J ends lost 5 bases and 5 bases respectively, with 4 bases between them. The germline V gene encodes CDR1 SEHNR and CDR2 FQNEAQ (reference sequence). The CDR3 is made up of 11 amino acids. Here the CDR3 reads CASSPDNEQFF. CDR3 bases: TGTGCCAGCAGCCCCGACAATGAGCAGTTCTTC. Variable domain in full (rest from reference TRBV7-9 and TRBJ2-1): DTGVSQNPRHKITKRGQNVTFRCDPISEHNRLYWYRQTLGQGPEFLTYFQNEAQLEKSRLLSDRFSAERPKGSFSTLEIQRTEQGDSAMYLCASSPDNEQFFGPGTRLTVL.

The chain is built from TRBV9 and TRBJ1-1; TRBD1 agrees at 8 bases. Unmatched junction bases numbered 4, after V lost 0 bases and J lost 0 bases. CDR1 is SGDLS, CDR2 YYNGEE, per germline. This CDR3 region has 16 residues. The CDR3 is CASSVGGTGLNTEAFF. CDR3 DNA sequence: TGTGCCAGCAGCGTAGGGGGGACAGGATTGAACACTGAAGCTTTCTTT.

The chain carries TRBV7-9 and TRBJ1-1; 8 bases match TRBD1. The germline gives CDR1 SEHNR, CDR2 FQNEAQ (reference sequence). Unmatched junction bases numbered 8, after V lost 4 bases and J lost 1 base. This CDR3 spans 16 amino acids. The CDR3 DNA reads as TGTGCCAGCAGCTCGAACAGGGGGGAGGCGAACACTGAAGCTTTCTTT. This gives the protein CASSSNRGEANTEAFF.

This clonotype has at least ten counts. V and J are TRBV7-9 and TRBJ2-4; TRBD2 agrees at 8 bases. V gave up 1 base and J gave up 0 bases; unmatched junction bases: 5. Germline CDR1 is SEHNR and CDR2 is FQNEAQ (reference sequence). The CDR3 is 17 residues long. Here the CDR3 DNA reads TGTGCCAGCAGCTTAGTAGGAGCGGGGGAAGCCAAAAACATTCAGTACTTC. Protein sequence: CASSLVGAGEAKNIQYF.

The chain carries TRBV4-2 and TRBJ1-2; possible D gene TRBD1, 5 bases. The germline V and J ends were trimmed by 0 bases and 6 bases, with 11 bases remaining between them. CDR3 size: 14 residues. The germline V gene encodes CDR1 LGHNA and CDR2 YNFKEQ. The CDR3 loop is CASSQERQGHGYTF. CDR3 nucleotide sequence: TGTGCCAGCAGCCAAGAGAGGCAGGGACATGGCTACACCTTC.

This clonotype has ten or more counts. The V gene is TRBV5-1, the J gene TRBJ2-2, with D perhaps matching TRBD1 (5 bases). The CDR3 sequence is 15 residues long. The germline CDR1 and CDR2 sequences are SGHRS and YFSETQ. Trimming stripped 2 bases from V and 2 bases from J, with 10 bases between. The CDR3 loop is CASSFVQGNTGELFF. DNA for the CDR3: TGCGCCAGCAGCTTTGTCCAGGGAAACACCGGGGAGCTGTTTTTT.